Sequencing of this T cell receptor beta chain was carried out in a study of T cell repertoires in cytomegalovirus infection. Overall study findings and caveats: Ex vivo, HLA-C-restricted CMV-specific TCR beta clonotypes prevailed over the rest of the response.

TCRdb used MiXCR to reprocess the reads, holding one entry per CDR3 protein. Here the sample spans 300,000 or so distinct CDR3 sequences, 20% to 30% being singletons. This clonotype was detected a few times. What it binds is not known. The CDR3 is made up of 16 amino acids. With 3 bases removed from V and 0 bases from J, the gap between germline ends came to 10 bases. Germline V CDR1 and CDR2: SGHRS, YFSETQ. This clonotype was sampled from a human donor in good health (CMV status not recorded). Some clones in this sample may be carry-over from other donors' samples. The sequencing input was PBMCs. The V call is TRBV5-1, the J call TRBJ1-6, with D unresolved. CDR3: CASSSGRRSYNSPLHF. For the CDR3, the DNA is TGCGCCAGCAGCTCGGGCCGCCGCTCCTATAATTCACCCCTCCACTTT.